This is a list of T cell receptor beta chains from one sample in a study of cytomegalovirus exposure and HLA in healthy donors. TCRdb keeps only in-frame clones here, not all; method: immunoSEQ multiplex PCR. The profile shows over 200,000 clones, about 90% of them singletons. What was sequenced was PBMCs. The receptors were sampled from a woman under 30 in good health and CMV-seronegative. The CDR3 runs from the conserved cysteine through the conserved F or W.

len	v_gene	j_gene	CDR3aa
13	TRBV5-4	TRBJ2-7	CASSYTGGYEQYF
14	TRBV9	TRBJ2-1	CASSAGTSENEQFF
12	TRBV28	TRBJ1-1	CASSSGITEAFF
15	TRBV30	TRBJ2-3	CACRTGAGVLSAQYF
16	TRBV28	TRBJ2-7	CASSLWGAGRAGEQYF
14	TRBV5-4	TRBJ1-1	CASSIGTGGTEAFF
14	TRBV28	TRBJ2-7	CASSLIRDAYEQYF
15	TRBV7-8	TRBJ1-5	CASSLRGQRGQPQHF
17	TRBV21-1	TRBJ1-4	CASSKELWRTGSEKLFF
15	TRBV10-1	TRBJ2-2	CASSPSGAITGELFF
18	TRBV4-1	TRBJ2-7	CASSQREDLADASYEQYF
18	TRBV27	TRBJ2-2	CASSLSGYRDRGPGELFF
15	TRBV29-1	TRBJ1-2	CSVEFLTTQNDGYTF
14	TRBV28	TRBJ1-1	CASRVQGADTEAFF
17	TRBV7-2	TRBJ2-1	CASSLEGTWGTLNEQFF
15	TRBV11-2	TRBJ2-1	CASTINRGGNNEQFF
14	TRBV5-1	TRBJ1-1	CASSLGQGSTEAFF
15	TRBV7-9	TRBJ2-7	CASSQEGGGSYEQYF
14	TRBV6-1	TRBJ1-1	CASSEIRTGTEAFF
15	TRBV28	TRBJ1-5	CASRTGANNNQPQHF
14	TRBV13	TRBJ1-1	CASSQTEMNTEAFF
17	TRBV15	TRBJ2-3	CATSPGVGTGGPDTQYF
16	TRBV15	TRBJ2-7	CATSRAGTGGPYEQYF
13	TRBV7-2	TRBJ1-5	CASSLGVSGQQHF
16	TRBV18	TRBJ2-7	CASSPLASGAANEQYF
13	TRBV5-1	TRBJ1-4	CASHVDSNEKLFF
16	TRBV5-1	TRBJ2-1	CASYLPGGSGHGEQFF
13	TRBV11-2	TRBJ2-7	CASSRQVVYEQYF
16	TRBV4-1	TRBJ1-2	CASSPLPPPVNYGYTF
15	TRBV9	TRBJ2-3	CASSVEAHFTDTQYF
14	TRBV6-5	TRBJ2-4	CASSLAGGKNIQYF
14	TRBV6-1	TRBJ2-7	CASSGDTGVGEQYF
15	TRBV6-5	TRBJ2-1	CASTASLERNNEQFF
15	TRBV18	TRBJ1-3	CASSPGQTSGNTIYF
16	TRBV29-1	TRBJ2-1	CSVEGPDRVTYNEQFF
13	TRBV27	TRBJ2-3	CASSSGNSDTQYF
13	TRBV7-9	TRBJ1-2	CASSRADRAGYTF
15	TRBV10-3	TRBJ1-5	CAISDPGAPNQPQHF
20	TRBV15	TRBJ2-4	CATSRVGGLAGPAGKNIQYF
14	TRBV5-6	TRBJ2-3	CASSLGGRTDTQYF
13	TRBV29-1	TRBJ1-1	CSSLGQVNTEAFF
14	TRBV4-1	TRBJ1-1	CASSPRQGHTEAFF
13	TRBV19	TRBJ1-5	CASSITHNQPQHF
13	TRBV14	TRBJ2-1	CASSPSANNEQFF
13	TRBV6-5	TRBJ2-7	CASSYAVSYEQYF
16	TRBV4-1	TRBJ2-7	CASSQENRGGLYEQYF
12	TRBV25-1	TRBJ2-3	CASSKGTGSPYF
15	TRBV19	TRBJ2-7	CASTQAGTGEYEQYF
14	TRBV4-1	TRBJ1-5	CASSLSLYDQPQHF
15	TRBV15	TRBJ1-5	CATSRESGLNQPQHF
18	TRBV4-3	TRBJ1-1	CASSQDFGPEYLNTEAFF
16	TRBV7-9	TRBJ2-2	CASSLGTSGNTGELFF
14	TRBV7-9	TRBJ2-7	CASSPPGENVEQYF
15	TRBV11-2	TRBJ1-2	CASSLSRPGGYGYTF
18	TRBV7-8	TRBJ2-2	CASSLLGLAGVGTGELFF
14	TRBV7-2	TRBJ2-7	CASSGPGQGYEQYF
16	TRBV19	TRBJ2-3	CASQTPGQGSPDTQYF